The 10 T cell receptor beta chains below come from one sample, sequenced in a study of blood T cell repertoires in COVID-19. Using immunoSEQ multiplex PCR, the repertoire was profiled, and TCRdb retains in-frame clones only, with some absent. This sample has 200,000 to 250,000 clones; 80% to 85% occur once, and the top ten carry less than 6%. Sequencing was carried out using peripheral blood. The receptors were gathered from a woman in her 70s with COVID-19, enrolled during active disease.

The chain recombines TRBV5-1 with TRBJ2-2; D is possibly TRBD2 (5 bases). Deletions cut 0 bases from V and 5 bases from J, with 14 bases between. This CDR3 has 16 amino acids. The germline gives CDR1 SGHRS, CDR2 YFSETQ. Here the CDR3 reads CASSLAALVPTGELFF. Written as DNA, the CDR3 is TGCGCCAGCAGCTTGGCCGCACTAGTACCAACCGGGGAGCTGTTTTTT.

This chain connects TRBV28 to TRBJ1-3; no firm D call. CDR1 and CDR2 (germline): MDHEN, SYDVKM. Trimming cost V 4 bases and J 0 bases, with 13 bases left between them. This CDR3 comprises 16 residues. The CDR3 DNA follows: TGTGCCAGCAGTTCCCGAGGGCTGGGCTCTGGAAACACCATATATTTT. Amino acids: CASSSRGLGSGNTIYF.

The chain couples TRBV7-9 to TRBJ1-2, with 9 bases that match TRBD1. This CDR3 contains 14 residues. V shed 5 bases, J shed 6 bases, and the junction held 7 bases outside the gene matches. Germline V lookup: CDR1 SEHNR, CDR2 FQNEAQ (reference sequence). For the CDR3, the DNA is TGTGCCAGCAGCCCAAGGGACAGGGAAAATGGCTACACCTTC. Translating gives CASSPRDRENGYTF.

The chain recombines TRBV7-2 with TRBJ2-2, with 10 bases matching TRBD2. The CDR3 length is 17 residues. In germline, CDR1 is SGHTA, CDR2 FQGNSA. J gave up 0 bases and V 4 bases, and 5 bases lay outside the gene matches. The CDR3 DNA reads TGTGCCAGCAGCTCAGGTCTAGCGGGAGCGAACACCGGGGAGCTGTTTTTT. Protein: CASSSGLAGANTGELFF. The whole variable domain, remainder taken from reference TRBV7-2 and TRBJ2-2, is GAGVSQSPSNKVTEKGKDVELRCDPISGHTALYWYRQSLGQGLEFLIYFQGNSAPDKSGLPSDRFSAERTGGSVSTLTIQRTQQEDSAVYLCASSSGLAGANTGELFFGEGSRLTVL.

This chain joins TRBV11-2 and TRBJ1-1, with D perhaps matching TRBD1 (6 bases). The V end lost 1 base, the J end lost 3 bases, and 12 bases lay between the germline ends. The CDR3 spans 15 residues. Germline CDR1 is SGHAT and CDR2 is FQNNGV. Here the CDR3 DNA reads TGTGCCAGCAGCTTAGGCAGGGCAGGGGACACTGAAGCTTTCTTT. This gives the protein CASSLGRAGDTEAFF.

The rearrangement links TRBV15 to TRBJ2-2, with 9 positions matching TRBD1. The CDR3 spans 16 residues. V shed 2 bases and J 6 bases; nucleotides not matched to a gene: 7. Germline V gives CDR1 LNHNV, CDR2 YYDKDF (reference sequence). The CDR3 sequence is CATSRFGQGRPGELFF. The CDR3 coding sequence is TGTGCCACCAGCAGATTTGGACAGGGGCGGCCCGGGGAGCTGTTTTTT.

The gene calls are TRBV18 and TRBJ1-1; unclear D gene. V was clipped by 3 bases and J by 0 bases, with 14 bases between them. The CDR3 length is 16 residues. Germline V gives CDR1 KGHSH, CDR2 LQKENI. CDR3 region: CASSPPVRGLNTEAFF. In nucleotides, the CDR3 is TGTGCCAGCTCACCCCCCGTGCGAGGGCTGAACACTGAAGCTTTCTTT.

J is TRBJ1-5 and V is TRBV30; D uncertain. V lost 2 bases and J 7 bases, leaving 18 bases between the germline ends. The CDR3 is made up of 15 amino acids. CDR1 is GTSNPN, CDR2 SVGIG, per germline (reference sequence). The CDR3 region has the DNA TGTGCCTGGAGTCTCCCGGGAAGACCTGGGCAGCCCCAGCATTTT. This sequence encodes CAWSLPGRPGQPQHF.

This chain's CDR3 is CASSAGTEGYGYTF. The DNA for the CDR3 is TGTGCCAGCAGCGCAGGAACAGAGGGCTATGGCTACACCTTC. The V call is TRBV9, the J call TRBJ1-2; D unclear. Germline values: CDR1 SGDLS, CDR2 YYNGEE. Trimming shortened V by 3 bases and J by 4 bases, and 13 bases separated the two germline ends. The CDR3 totals 14 residues.

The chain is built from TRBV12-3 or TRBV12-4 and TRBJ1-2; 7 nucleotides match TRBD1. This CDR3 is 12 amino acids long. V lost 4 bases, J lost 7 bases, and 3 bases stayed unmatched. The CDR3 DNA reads TGTGCCAGCAGTTCCGACAGGGCTGGCTACACCTTC. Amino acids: CASSSDRAGYTF.